These T cell receptor beta chains were read from a single sample in a study of cytomegalovirus exposure and HLA in healthy donors. The data were produced by immunoSEQ multiplex PCR, yet TCRdb's version contains in-frame clones alone and is incomplete. The sample consists of about 280,000 clones, 88% of them appearing once. Specimen: PBMCs. Receptors originate from a woman aged 18-29 years in good health and CMV-seronegative. Each CDR3 is given with its conserved first and last residue. The order of the fields is CDR3 length, D gene, V gene, clone size, J gene, CDR3 DNA, CDR3 protein. The D gene is left open where the match is weak. Where a row states a size, it is once, few, many or the class of an expanded clone; other rows omit it.

14	TRBD2	TRBV18	.	TRBJ2-1	TGTGCCAGCTCAACCTACGGACTAGCGGGAGCCCAGTTCTTC	CASSTYGLAGAQFF
16	.	TRBV12-5	.	TRBJ1-2	TGTGCTAGTGGTTTGAGGGGGGAGGGGATCTTCTATGGCTACACCTTC	CASGLRGEGIFYGYTF
15	.	TRBV4-1	.	TRBJ2-4	TGCGCCAGCAGCCAAGAAGGGGTGGCCAAAAACATTCAGTACTTC	CASSQEGVAKNIQYF
14	TRBD1	TRBV27	.	TRBJ1-2	TGTGCCAGCAGTTTCGACAGGGGTAGCTATGGCTACACCTTC	CASSFDRGSYGYTF
15	TRBD2	TRBV10-1	few	TRBJ2-7	TGCGCCAGCAGTGAGGCGGGAGAACCCCCCTACGAGCAGTACTTC	CASSEAGEPPYEQYF
13	.	TRBV2	.	TRBJ2-1	TGTGCCAGCAGCTTGGGGGGAATAGGTGAGCAGTTCTTC	CASSLGGIGEQFF
15	.	TRBV11-2	.	TRBJ1-5	TGTGCCAGCAGCTTAGGGGACTTTAGCAATCAGCCCCAGCATTTT	CASSLGDFSNQPQHF
16	TRBD1	TRBV18	.	TRBJ1-5	TGTGCCAGCTCACTGAATTCAGGGGGCCCCGTTCAGCCCCAGCATTTT	CASSLNSGGPVQPQHF
14	.	TRBV27	.	TRBJ1-6	TGTGCCAGCAGGGGGCCTCTAAATAATTCACCCCTCCACTTT	CASRGPLNNSPLHF
15	.	TRBV7-2	.	TRBJ1-5	TGTGCCAGCAGCTTAGGAGGTTATAGCAATCAGCCCCAGCATTTT	CASSLGGYSNQPQHF